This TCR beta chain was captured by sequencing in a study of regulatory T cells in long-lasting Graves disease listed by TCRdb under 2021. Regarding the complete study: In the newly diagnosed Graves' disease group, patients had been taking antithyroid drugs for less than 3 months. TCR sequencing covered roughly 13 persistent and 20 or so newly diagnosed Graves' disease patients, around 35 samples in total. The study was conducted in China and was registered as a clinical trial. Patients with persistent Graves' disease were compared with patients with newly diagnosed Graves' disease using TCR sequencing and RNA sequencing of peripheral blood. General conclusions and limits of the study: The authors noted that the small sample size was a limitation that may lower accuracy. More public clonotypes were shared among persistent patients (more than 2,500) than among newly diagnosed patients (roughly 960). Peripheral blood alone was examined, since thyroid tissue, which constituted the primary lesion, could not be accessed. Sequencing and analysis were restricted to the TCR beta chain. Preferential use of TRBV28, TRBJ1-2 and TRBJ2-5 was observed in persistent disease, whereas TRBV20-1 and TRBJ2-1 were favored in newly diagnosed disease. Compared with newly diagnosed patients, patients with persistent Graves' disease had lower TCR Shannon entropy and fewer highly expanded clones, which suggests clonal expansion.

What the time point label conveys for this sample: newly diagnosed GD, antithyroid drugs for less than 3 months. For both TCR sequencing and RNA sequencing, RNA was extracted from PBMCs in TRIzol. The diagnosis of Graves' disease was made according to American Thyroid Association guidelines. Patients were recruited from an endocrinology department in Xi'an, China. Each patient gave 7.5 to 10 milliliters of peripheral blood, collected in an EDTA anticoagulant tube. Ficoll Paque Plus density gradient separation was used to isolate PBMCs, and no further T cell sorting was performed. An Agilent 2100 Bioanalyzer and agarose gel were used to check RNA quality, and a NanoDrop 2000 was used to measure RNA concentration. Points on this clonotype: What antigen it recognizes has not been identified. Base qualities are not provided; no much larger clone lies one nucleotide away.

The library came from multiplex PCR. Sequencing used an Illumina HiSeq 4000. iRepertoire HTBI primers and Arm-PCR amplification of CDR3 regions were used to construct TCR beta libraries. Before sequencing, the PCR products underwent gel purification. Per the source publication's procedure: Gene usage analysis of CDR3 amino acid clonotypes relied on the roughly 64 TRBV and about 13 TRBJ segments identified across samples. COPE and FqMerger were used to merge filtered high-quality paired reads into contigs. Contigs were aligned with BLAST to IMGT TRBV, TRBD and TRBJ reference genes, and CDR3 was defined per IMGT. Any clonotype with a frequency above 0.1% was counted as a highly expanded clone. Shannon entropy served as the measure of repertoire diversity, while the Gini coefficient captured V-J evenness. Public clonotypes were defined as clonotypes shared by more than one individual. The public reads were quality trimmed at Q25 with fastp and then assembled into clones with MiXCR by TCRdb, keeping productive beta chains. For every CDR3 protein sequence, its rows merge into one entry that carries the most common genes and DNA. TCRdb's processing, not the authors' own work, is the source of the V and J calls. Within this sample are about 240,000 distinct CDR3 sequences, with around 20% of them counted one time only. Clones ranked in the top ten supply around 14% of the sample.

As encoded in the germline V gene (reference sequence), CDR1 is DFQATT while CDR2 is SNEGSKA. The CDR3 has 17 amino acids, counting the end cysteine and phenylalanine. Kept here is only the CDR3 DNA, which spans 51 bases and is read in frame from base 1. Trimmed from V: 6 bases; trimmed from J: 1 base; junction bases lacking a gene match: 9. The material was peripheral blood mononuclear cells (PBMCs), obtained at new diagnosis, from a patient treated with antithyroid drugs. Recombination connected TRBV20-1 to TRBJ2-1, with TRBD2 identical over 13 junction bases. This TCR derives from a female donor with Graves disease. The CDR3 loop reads CSAVGTSGDPSYNEQFF. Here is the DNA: TGCAGTGCCGTCGGGACTAGCGGGGACCCTTCCTACAATGAGCAGTTCTTC.